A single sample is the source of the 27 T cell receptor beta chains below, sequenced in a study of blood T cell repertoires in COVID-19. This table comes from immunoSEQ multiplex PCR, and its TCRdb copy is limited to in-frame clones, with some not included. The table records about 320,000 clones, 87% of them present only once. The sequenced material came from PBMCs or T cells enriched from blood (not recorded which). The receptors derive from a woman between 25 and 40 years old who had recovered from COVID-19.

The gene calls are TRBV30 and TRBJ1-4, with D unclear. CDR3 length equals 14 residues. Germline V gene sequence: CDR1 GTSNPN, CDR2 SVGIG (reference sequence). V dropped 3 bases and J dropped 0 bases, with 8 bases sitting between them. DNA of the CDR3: TGTGCCTGGAGCCGGGATTCAACTAATGAAAAACTGTTTTTT. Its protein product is CAWSRDSTNEKLFF. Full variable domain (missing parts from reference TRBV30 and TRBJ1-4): SQTIHQWPATLVQPVGSPLSLECTVEGTSNPNLYWYRQAAGRGLQLLFYSVGIGQISSEVPQNLSASRPQDRQFILSSKKLLLSDSGFYLCAWSRDSTNEKLFFGSGTQLSVL.

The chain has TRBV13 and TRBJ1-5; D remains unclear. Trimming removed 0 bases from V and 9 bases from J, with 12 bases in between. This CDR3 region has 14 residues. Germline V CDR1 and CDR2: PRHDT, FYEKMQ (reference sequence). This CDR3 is CASSLGRVGPPQHF. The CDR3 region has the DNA TGTGCCAGCAGCTTAGGGCGAGTTGGTCCGCCCCAGCATTTT.

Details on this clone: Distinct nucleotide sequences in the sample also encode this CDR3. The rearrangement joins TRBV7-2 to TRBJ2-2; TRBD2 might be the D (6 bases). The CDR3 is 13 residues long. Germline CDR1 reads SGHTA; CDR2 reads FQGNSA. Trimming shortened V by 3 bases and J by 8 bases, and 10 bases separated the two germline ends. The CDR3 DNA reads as TGTGCCAGCAGCTTGGGGGGTTCGGGGGAGCTGTTTTTT. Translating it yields CASSLGGSGELFF.

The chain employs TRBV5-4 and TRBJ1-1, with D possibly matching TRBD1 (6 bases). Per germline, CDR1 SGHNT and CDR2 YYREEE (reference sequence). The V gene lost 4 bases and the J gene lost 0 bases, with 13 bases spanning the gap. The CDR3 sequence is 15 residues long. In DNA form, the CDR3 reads TGTGCCAGCAGCACCGACAGGTCTCTGAACACTGAAGCTTTCTTT. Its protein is CASSTDRSLNTEAFF.

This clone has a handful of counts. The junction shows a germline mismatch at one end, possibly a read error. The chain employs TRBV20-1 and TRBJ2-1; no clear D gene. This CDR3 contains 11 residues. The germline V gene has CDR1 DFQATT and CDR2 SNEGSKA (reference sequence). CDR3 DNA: TGCAGTGCTAATGATGCCGAGGTCTCGCTCTTC. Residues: CSANDAEVSLF.

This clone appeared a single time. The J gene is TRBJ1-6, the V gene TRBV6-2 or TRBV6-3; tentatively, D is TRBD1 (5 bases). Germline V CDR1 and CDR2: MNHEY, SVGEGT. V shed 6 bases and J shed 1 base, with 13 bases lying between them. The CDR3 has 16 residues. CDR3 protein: CASSLGGASYNSPLHF. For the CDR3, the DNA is TGTGCCAGCAGCCTTGGTGGGGCTTCCTATAATTCACCCCTCCACTTT.

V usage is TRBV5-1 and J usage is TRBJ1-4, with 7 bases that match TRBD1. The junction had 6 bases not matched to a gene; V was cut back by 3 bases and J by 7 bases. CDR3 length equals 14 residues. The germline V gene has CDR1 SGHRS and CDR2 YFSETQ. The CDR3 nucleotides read TGCGCCAGCAGCTCTCAGGGGGGAGGTGAAAAACTGTTTTTT. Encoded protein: CASSSQGGGEKLFF.

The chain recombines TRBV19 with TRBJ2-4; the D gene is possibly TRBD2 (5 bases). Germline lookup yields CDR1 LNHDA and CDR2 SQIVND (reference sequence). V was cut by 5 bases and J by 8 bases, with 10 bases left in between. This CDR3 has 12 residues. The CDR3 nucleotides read TGTGCCAGTAGTGCGGACTTATACATTCAGTACTTC. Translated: CASSADLYIQYF.

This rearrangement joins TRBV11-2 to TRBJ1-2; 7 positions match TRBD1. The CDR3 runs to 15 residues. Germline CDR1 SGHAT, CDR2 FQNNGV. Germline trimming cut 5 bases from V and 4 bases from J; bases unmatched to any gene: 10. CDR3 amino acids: CASSVRTGAPYGYTF. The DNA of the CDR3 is TGTGCCAGCAGCGTAAGGACAGGAGCTCCCTATGGCTACACCTTC.

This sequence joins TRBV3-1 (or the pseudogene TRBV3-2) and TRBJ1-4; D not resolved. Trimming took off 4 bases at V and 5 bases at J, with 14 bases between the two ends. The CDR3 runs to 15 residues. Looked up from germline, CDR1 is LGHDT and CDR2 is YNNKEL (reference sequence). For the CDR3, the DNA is TGTGCCAGCAGCCCGCGGGTCGGGAGGAATGAAAAACTGTTTTTT. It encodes CASSPRVGRNEKLFF.

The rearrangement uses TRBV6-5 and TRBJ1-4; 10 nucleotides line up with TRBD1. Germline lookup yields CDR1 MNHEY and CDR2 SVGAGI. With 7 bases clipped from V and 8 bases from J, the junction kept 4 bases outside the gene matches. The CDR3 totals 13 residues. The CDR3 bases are TGTGCCAGCAAAGACAGGGGGCGCGAAAAACTGTTTTTT. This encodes CASKDRGREKLFF.

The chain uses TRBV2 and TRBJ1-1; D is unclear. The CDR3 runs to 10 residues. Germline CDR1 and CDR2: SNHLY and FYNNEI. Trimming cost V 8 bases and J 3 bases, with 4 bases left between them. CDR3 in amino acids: CASRYTEAFF. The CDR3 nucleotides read TGTGCCAGCCGGTACACTGAAGCTTTCTTT.

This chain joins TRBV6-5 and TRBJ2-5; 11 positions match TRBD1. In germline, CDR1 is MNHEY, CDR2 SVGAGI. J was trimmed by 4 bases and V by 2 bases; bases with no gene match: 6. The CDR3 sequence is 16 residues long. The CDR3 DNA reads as TGTGCCAGCAGTTACAACGGACAGGGGGCTCGAGAGACCCAGTACTTC. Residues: CASSYNGQGARETQYF.

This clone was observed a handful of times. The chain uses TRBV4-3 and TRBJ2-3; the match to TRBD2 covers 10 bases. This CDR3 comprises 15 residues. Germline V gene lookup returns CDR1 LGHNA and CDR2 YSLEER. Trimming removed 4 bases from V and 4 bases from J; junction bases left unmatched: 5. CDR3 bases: TGCGCCAGCAGCCGTACTAGCGGGGAGGCAGATACGCAGTATTTT. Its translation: CASSRTSGEADTQYF.

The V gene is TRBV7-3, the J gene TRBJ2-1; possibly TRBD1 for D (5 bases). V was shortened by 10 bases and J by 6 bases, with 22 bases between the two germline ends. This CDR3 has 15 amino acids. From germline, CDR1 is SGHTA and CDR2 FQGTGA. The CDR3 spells CATGPRKGPTNEQFF. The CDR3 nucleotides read TGTGCCACCGGGCCCCGGAAGGGGCCCACCAATGAGCAGTTCTTC.

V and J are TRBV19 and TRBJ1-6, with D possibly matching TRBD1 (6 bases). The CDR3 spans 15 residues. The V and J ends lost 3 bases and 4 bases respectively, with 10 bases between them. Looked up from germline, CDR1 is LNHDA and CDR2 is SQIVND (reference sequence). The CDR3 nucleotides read TGTGCCAGTAGTATCGACAGGTCATATAATTCACCCCTCCACTTT. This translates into CASSIDRSYNSPLHF.

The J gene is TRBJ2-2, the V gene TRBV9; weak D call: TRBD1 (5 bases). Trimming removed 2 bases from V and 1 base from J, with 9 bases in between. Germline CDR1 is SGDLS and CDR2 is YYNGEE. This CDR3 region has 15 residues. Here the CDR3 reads CASSVFGQNTGELFF. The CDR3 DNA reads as TGTGCCAGCAGCGTTTTTGGACAGAACACCGGGGAGCTGTTTTTT.

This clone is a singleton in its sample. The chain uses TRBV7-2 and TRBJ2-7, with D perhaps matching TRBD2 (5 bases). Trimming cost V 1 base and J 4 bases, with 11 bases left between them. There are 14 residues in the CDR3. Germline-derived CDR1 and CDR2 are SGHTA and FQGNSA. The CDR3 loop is CASSLGGDLYEQYF. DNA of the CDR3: TGTGCCAGCAGCTTAGGGGGAGACCTTTACGAGCAGTACTTC.

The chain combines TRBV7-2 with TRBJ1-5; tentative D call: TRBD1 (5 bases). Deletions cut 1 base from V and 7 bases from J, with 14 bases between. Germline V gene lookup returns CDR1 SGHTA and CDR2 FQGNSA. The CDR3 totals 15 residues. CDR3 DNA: TGTGCCAGCAGCTTAGATGGGAGGGGTGCCCAGCCCCAGCATTTT. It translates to CASSLDGRGAQPQHF. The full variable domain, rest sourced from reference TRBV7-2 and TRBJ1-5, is GAGVSQSPSNKVTEKGKDVELRCDPISGHTALYWYRQSLGQGLEFLIYFQGNSAPDKSGLPSDRFSAERTGGSVSTLTIQRTQQEDSAVYLCASSLDGRGAQPQHFGDGTRLSIL.

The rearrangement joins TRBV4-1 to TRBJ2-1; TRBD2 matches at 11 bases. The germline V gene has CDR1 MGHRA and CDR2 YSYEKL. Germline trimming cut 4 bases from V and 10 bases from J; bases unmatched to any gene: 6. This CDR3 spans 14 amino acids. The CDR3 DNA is TGCGCCAGCAGCCGGACTAGCGGGCAGTCGGAGCAGTTCTTC. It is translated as CASSRTSGQSEQFF.

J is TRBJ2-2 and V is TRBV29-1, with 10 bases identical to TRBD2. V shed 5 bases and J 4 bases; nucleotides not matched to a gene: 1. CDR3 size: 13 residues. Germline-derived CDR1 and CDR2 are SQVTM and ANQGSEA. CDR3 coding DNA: TGCAGCGTTCGACTAGCGGGCACCGGGGAGCTGTTTTTT. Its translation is CSVRLAGTGELFF.

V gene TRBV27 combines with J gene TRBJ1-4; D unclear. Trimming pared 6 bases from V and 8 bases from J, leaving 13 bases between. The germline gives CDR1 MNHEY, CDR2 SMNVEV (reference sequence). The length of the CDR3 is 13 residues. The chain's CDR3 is CASSPRRGEKLFF. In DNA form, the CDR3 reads TGTGCCAGCAGCCCCAGACGAGGGGAAAAACTGTTTTTT.

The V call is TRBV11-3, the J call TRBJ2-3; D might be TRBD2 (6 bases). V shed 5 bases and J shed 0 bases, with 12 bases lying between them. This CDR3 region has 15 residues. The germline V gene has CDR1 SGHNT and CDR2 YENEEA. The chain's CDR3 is CASSPVEGSTDTQYF. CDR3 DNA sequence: TGTGCCAGCAGCCCCGTGGAGGGGAGCACAGATACGCAGTATTTT.

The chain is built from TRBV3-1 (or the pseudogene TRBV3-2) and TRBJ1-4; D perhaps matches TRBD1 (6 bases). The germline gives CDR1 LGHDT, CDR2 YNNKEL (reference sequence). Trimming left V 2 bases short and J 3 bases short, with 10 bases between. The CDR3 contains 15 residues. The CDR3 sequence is CASSQTEGANEKLFF. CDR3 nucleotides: TGTGCCAGCAGCCAAACCGAGGGGGCTAATGAAAAACTGTTTTTT.

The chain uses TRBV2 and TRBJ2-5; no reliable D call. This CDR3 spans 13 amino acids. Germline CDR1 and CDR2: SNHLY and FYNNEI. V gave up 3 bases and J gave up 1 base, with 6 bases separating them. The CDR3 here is CASSESVQETQYF. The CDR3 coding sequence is TGTGCCAGCAGTGAGAGTGTCCAAGAGACCCAGTACTTC.

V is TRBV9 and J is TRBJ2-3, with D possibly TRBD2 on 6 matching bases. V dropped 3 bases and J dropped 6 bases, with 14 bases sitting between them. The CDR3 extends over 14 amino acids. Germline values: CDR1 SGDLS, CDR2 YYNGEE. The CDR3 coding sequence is TGTGCCAGCAGCGATAGTCGGGGGTTGGATACGCAGTATTTT. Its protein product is CASSDSRGLDTQYF.

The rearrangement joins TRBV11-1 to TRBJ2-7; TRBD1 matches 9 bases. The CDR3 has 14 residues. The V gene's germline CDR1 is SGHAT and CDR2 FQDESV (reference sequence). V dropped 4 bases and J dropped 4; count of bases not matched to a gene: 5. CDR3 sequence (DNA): TGTGCCAGCAGCTCTTGGGACAGGGCATACGAGCAGTACTTC. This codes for CASSSWDRAYEQYF.